The source of this TCR beta chain is a study of radiotherapy plus CTLA-4 blockade in lung cancer (dated by TCRdb to 2016 to 2018). Study-level background: Objective responses were observed in about 17% of enrolled patients, and disease control was achieved in approximately 32%. Paper-wide results and their limitations: After treatment with radiotherapy and ipilimumab, TCR clones that originated in tumors expanded in peripheral blood. The strongest predictors of response were reported to be early dynamic shifts in blood T cell clones along with a rise in serum interferon-beta following radiation.

In this study, focal radiation therapy paired with CTLA-4 blockade (ipilimumab) was tested in patients who had chemo-refractory metastatic non-small-cell lung cancer. Receptors were amplified or captured by the immunoSEQ multiplex PCR assay. The table was pulled from immuneACCESS by TCRdb, which kept in-frame rearrangements only. Such tables lose some clones; where checked, under half of the loss comes from unresolved V genes, and the rest has no known cause. The sample table contains about 49,000 clones; only one count was recorded for approximately 79% of them. The ten largest account for around 10% of the sample. The germline V gene yields SQVTM for CDR1 and ANQGSEA for CDR2. V is reduced by 8 bases and J by 0 bases, leaving a spacing of 7 bases between them. The CDR3, from cysteine to phenylalanine, totals 11 residues. The sequence is cut down to CDR3 DNA, 33 bases in frame from base 1. As concerns this clone: Its antigen specificity is not known. No per-base quality is available; no much larger clone lies one base away.

The chain is assembled from TRBV29-1 and TRBJ1-1, with the D segment identity uncertain. The receptor comes from a human donor with non-small cell lung cancer who had stable disease on radiotherapy plus ipilimumab. Sequencing was performed on peripheral blood, taken from a patient treated with radiotherapy plus ipilimumab. The DNA sequence reads TGCAGCCTACGGATGAACACTGAAGCTTTCTTT. Its protein is CSLRMNTEAFF.